The 23 T cell receptor beta chains in this list originate from one sample, sequenced in a study of blood T cell repertoires in COVID-19. This table comes from immunoSEQ multiplex PCR, and its TCRdb copy is limited to in-frame clones, with some not included. The sample yields some 62,000 clones, roughly 76% seen once. Sequenced material: peripheral blood. These receptor sequences come from a human donor in a cohort sampled during active COVID-19.

The gene calls are TRBV24-1 and TRBJ2-5, with TRBD2 as a possible D gene (6 bases). This CDR3 comprises 14 residues. V was shortened by 4 bases and J by 4 bases, with 12 bases between the two germline ends. Germline V gives CDR1 KGHDR, CDR2 SFDVKD. The CDR3 loop reads CATSDGGIRETQYF. CDR3 coding DNA: TGTGCCACCAGTGACGGGGGTATCAGAGAGACCCAGTACTTC.

The chain uses TRBV5-5 and TRBJ1-6; D is unresolved. The germline gives CDR1 SGHKS, CDR2 YYEKEE (reference sequence). This CDR3 is built from 15 residues. V was shortened by 4 bases and J by 2 bases, with 10 bases between the two germline ends. Here the CDR3 DNA reads TGTGCCAGCAGCCCCCTAGCCACCTATAATTCACCCCTCCACTTT. It specifies CASSPLATYNSPLHF. The full variable domain, completed using reference TRBV5-5 and TRBJ1-6, is DAGVTQSPTHLIKTRGQQVTLRCSPISGHKSVSWYQQVLGQGPQFIFQYYEKEERGRGNFPDRFSARQFPNYSSELNVNALLLGDSALYLCASSPLATYNSPLHFGNGTRLTVT.

The CDR3 protein is CAISELERTGLFF. In DNA form, the CDR3 reads TGTGCCATCAGTGAGCTCGAGAGGACAGGGCTGTTTTTT. The V call is TRBV10-3, the J call TRBJ1-4; 8 positions agree with TRBD1. Germline loops: CDR1 ENHRY, CDR2 SYGVKD. Trimming took 2 bases from V and 14 from J; bases not matched to a gene: 7. The CDR3 has 13 amino acids.

The count of this clone is one. V and J are TRBV12-3 or TRBV12-4 and TRBJ1-2; possibly TRBD1 for D (6 bases). Trimming took off 8 bases at V and 5 bases at J, with 12 bases between the two ends. This CDR3 has 12 residues. CDR3 in amino acids: CASLQGPYGYTF. The CDR3 coding sequence is TGTGCCAGCCTACAGGGCCCATATGGCTACACCTTC.

This clone was observed a few times. This chain uses TRBV4-3 with TRBJ2-7; 12 bases are shared with TRBD1. The J segment lost 5 bases and the V segment lost 4 bases, leaving 9 bases of the junction unmatched. This CDR3 contains 16 residues. In germline, CDR1 is LGHNA, CDR2 YSLEER. The CDR3 nucleotides are TGCGCCAGCAGCCCCACCGGGACAGGGGGCGCCGACGAGCAGTACTTC. This codes for CASSPTGTGGADEQYF.

CDR3 bases: TGTGCCATCAGTGAGTCGTCAGGATTAAACACTGAAGCTTTCTTT. Its protein product is CAISESSGLNTEAFF. This chain joins TRBV10-3 and TRBJ1-1; D uncertain. V lost 0 bases to trimming and J lost 2 bases, with 10 bases between them. The CDR3 spans 15 residues. Looked up from germline, CDR1 is ENHRY and CDR2 is SYGVKD.

This chain joins TRBV2 and TRBJ2-1; 9 nucleotides agree with TRBD2. This CDR3 is built from 15 residues. Trimming at V came to 3 bases and at J to 3 bases, leaving 3 bases not matched to a gene. Germline CDR1 reads SNHLY; CDR2 reads FYNNEI. CDR3 residues: CASSEAGGFYNEQFF. The DNA of the CDR3 is TGTGCCAGCAGTGAGGCGGGGGGGTTCTACAATGAGCAGTTCTTC.

This clone was seen once. This chain uses TRBV30 with TRBJ2-5; D is perhaps TRBD1 (6 bases). The CDR3 spans 13 residues. V was cut by 2 bases and J by 5 bases, with 12 bases left in between. CDR1 and CDR2 (germline): GTSNPN, SVGIG (reference sequence). CDR3 amino acids: CAWSRGQRETQYF. The CDR3 bases are TGTGCCTGGAGTCGGGGACAACGTGAGACCCAGTACTTC.

The V and J genes are TRBV15 and TRBJ2-3; 10 nucleotides align to TRBD2. Germline CDR1 reads LNHNV; CDR2 reads YYDKDF (reference sequence). The length of the CDR3 is 16 residues. J was trimmed by 4 bases and V by 1 base; bases with no gene match: 5. CDR3 sequence reads: CATSRGSSGGSDTQYF. The CDR3 coding sequence is TGTGCCACCAGCAGAGGTTCTAGCGGGGGCTCAGATACGCAGTATTTT.

This chain connects TRBV6-5 to TRBJ1-3; 7 bases match TRBD1. CDR1 is MNHEY, CDR2 SVGAGI, per germline. Germline trimming cut 5 bases from V and 7 bases from J; bases unmatched to any gene: 8. CDR3 length: 14 residues. The CDR3 DNA reads TGTGCCAGCAGTCCATTACAGGGGAGGAACACCATATATTTT. As protein: CASSPLQGRNTIYF.

Here the CDR3 reads CASRTGNTEAFF. For the CDR3, the DNA is TGTGCCAGCAGGACAGGGAACACTGAAGCTTTCTTT. J is TRBJ1-1 and V is TRBV6-5; perhaps TRBD1 as D (6 bases). The CDR3 sequence is 12 residues long. V lost 6 bases to trimming and J lost 1 base, with 6 bases between them. Per germline, CDR1 MNHEY and CDR2 SVGAGI.

In its sample, this clone was seen a few times. CDR3 sequence (DNA): TGTGCCAGCAGTTTAAGGAGACAGGGTGGGGATCAGCCCCAGCATTTT. This gives the protein CASSLRRQGGDQPQHF. V gene TRBV27 combines with J gene TRBJ1-5; 7 bases line up with TRBD1. There are 16 residues in the CDR3. The germline CDR1 and CDR2 sequences are MNHEY and SMNVEV (reference sequence). Losses at the gene ends were 2 bases for V and 5 bases for J; bases not matched to a gene: 9.

The chain combines TRBV5-1 with TRBJ2-2, with TRBD1 matching over 11 bases. The length of the CDR3 is 15 residues. The germline V gene encodes CDR1 SGHRS and CDR2 YFSETQ. With V trimmed by 0 bases and J by 6 bases, 1 base remained unmatched. The DNA for the CDR3 is TGCGCCAGCAGCTTGGAGGGACAGGGGGCCGGGGAGCTGTTTTTT. Its translation is CASSLEGQGAGELFF.

The V and J genes are TRBV30 and TRBJ1-2; perhaps TRBD1 as D (5 bases). Germline-derived CDR1 and CDR2 are GTSNPN and SVGIG (reference sequence). CDR3 length equals 14 residues. Trimming stripped 2 bases from V and 5 bases from J, with 15 bases between. The CDR3 coding sequence is TGTGCCTGGAGTAAGACACCTGACAGATATGGCTACACCTTC. Its translation is CAWSKTPDRYGYTF. The variable domain in full, with the rest retrieved from reference TRBV30 and TRBJ1-2, is SQTIHQWPATLVQPVGSPLSLECTVEGTSNPNLYWYRQAAGRGLQLLFYSVGIGQISSEVPQNLSASRPQDRQFILSSKKLLLSDSGFYLCAWSKTPDRYGYTFGSGTRLTVV.

This chain uses TRBV6-2 or TRBV6-3 with TRBJ2-1; TRBD1 agrees at 7 bases. The CDR3 is 14 amino acids. Germline CDR1 and CDR2: MNHEY and SVGEGT. J lost 3 bases, V lost 3 bases, and 2 bases had no gene match. The CDR3 protein is CASSYSGGYNEQFF. The CDR3 nucleotides read TGTGCCAGCAGTTATTCAGGGGGCTACAATGAGCAGTTCTTC.

This clone was observed a few times. V is TRBV12-3 or TRBV12-4 and J is TRBJ1-1; perhaps TRBD1 as D (5 bases). CDR3 length equals 13 residues. Trimming stripped 5 bases from V and 8 bases from J, with 15 bases between. CDR3 sequence reads: CASSQSYRGEAFF. CDR3 bases: TGTGCCAGCAGTCAAAGCTATCGGGGGGAAGCTTTCTTT.

The rearrangement joins TRBV30 to TRBJ2-7; D not resolved. Looked up from germline, CDR1 is GTSNPN and CDR2 is SVGIG (reference sequence). V lost 0 bases and J lost 3, with 12 bases in between. This CDR3 spans 14 amino acids. Here the CDR3 reads CAWSVPAASYEQYF. As DNA, the CDR3 is TGTGCCTGGAGTGTACCCGCGGCCAGCTACGAGCAGTACTTC.

The chain couples TRBV7-9 to TRBJ1-6; D is possibly TRBD1 (5 bases). Germline values: CDR1 SEHNR, CDR2 FQNEAQ (reference sequence). The CDR3 contains 15 residues. The ends were cut back, 1 base at V and 10 bases at J, with 14 bases in the middle. The CDR3 coding sequence is TGTGCCAGCAGCTTAGGGTCAGGGCGCGAGTCACCCCTCCACTTT. It translates to CASSLGSGRESPLHF. Drawing the rest from reference TRBV7-9 and TRBJ1-6, the complete variable domain is DTGVSQNPRHKITKRGQNVTFRCDPISEHNRLYWYRQTLGQGPEFLTYFQNEAQLEKSRLLSDRFSAERPKGSFSTLEIQRTEQGDSAMYLCASSLGSGRESPLHFGNGTRLTVT.

This clone was counted between two and nine times. The chain uses TRBV5-1 and TRBJ2-5; a weak D match, TRBD1 (6 bases). This CDR3 region has 14 residues. The germline V and J ends were trimmed by 4 bases and 4 bases, with 14 bases remaining between them. From germline, CDR1 is SGHRS and CDR2 YFSETQ. Here the CDR3 reads CASSRWGQGETQYF. As DNA, the CDR3 is TGCGCCAGCAGCCGGTGGGGGCAGGGAGAGACCCAGTACTTC.

This clone was seen a few times. The chain is built from TRBV3-1 (or the pseudogene TRBV3-2) and TRBJ2-7; D is undetermined. Per germline, CDR1 LGHDT and CDR2 YNNKEL (reference sequence). The V gene lost 0 bases and the J gene lost 2 bases, with 11 bases spanning the gap. This CDR3 contains 15 residues. CDR3 DNA: TGTGCCAGCAGCCAAGATCCCCAGAGGACCTACGAGCAGTACTTC. This sequence encodes CASSQDPQRTYEQYF.

The rearrangement links TRBV6-5 to TRBJ1-1; 8 nucleotides agree with TRBD1. This CDR3 region has 13 residues. V was pared by 7 bases and J by 3 bases, with 4 bases of the junction left unmatched. Germline CDR1 and CDR2: MNHEY and SVGAGI. The CDR3 nucleotides read TGTGCCAGCACACCGACAGGGGACACTGAAGCTTTCTTT. Its translation: CASTPTGDTEAFF.

The chain has TRBV5-4 and TRBJ1-6; TRBD1 is a possible D gene (5 bases). Trimming removed 0 bases from V and 5 bases from J, with 12 bases in between. Germline CDR1 SGHNT, CDR2 YYREEE (reference sequence). CDR3 length equals 16 residues. CDR3 in amino acids: CASSLGYPGNNSPLHF. CDR3 nucleotide sequence: TGTGCCAGCAGCTTGGGGTATCCAGGGAATAATTCACCCCTCCACTTT.

The V gene is TRBV20-1, the J gene TRBJ1-1, with 8 bases aligning to TRBD1. In germline, CDR1 is DFQATT, CDR2 SNEGSKA (reference sequence). Germline trimming cut 5 bases from V and 7 bases from J; bases unmatched to any gene: 3. This CDR3 has 11 residues. This CDR3 is CSAYGQGEAFF. In DNA form, the CDR3 reads TGCAGTGCTTACGGACAGGGTGAAGCTTTCTTT.